These 23 T cell receptor beta chains were sequenced from one sample in a study of cytomegalovirus exposure and HLA in healthy donors. Method: immunoSEQ multiplex PCR; TCRdb's copy keeps in-frame clones and lacks some. The sample lists tens of thousands of clones; roughly 93% were seen once. The source material was PBMCs. These receptors all come from a man under 40 in good health and CMV-seronegative.

J is TRBJ2-7 and V is TRBV2, with D perhaps matching TRBD2 (6 bases). CDR1 is SNHLY and CDR2 is FYNNEI in the germline V gene. The V and J ends lost 2 bases and 1 base respectively, with 12 bases between them. This CDR3 is built from 15 residues. The DNA of the CDR3 is TGTGCCAGCAGTGAACGGGCAGGGAGGTCCTACGAGCAGTACTTC. It translates to CASSERAGRSYEQYF.

The chain is built from TRBV11-1 and TRBJ1-1; 9 nucleotides agree with TRBD1. The CDR3 extends over 13 amino acids. V was pared by 8 bases and J by 4 bases, with 5 bases of the junction left unmatched. The V gene's germline CDR1 is SGHAT and CDR2 FQDESV (reference sequence). CDR3 region: CASGTGFGTEAFF. CDR3 bases: TGTGCCAGCGGGACAGGGTTCGGCACTGAAGCTTTCTTT.

This clone was seen only once. The chain recombines TRBV5-1 with TRBJ2-5; D is possibly TRBD1 (5 bases). Germline loops: CDR1 SGHRS, CDR2 YFSETQ. V lost 0 bases to trimming and J lost 2 bases, with 8 bases between them. The CDR3 runs to 14 residues. The CDR3: CASSLEAGQETQYF. CDR3 nucleotide sequence: TGCGCCAGCAGCTTGGAGGCAGGGCAAGAGACCCAGTACTTC.

The J gene is TRBJ1-2, the V gene TRBV6-5; D unclear. The CDR3 consists of 13 residues. The ends were cut back, 10 bases at V and 7 bases at J, with 19 bases in the middle. CDR1 and CDR2 (germline): MNHEY, SVGAGI. CDR3 protein: CATKITGFSGYTF. The CDR3 DNA reads TGTGCCACAAAAATCACGGGTTTCTCTGGCTACACCTTC.

This chain uses TRBV10-2 with TRBJ1-5; D might be TRBD1 (6 bases). The CDR3 is made up of 14 amino acids. V was clipped by 4 bases and J by 6 bases, with 13 bases between them. Germline V lookup: CDR1 WSHSY, CDR2 SAAADI. The DNA of the CDR3 is TGCGCCAGCAGTGGATCAGACAGGAGTCAGCCCCAGCATTTT. Translation gives CASSGSDRSQPQHF.

CDR3 amino acids: CASSSWTGEGEQYF. Here the CDR3 DNA reads TGTGCCAGCAGCTCCTGGACAGGGGAAGGCGAGCAGTACTTC. The V call is TRBV5-5, the J call TRBJ2-7; 9 nucleotides agree with TRBD1. In germline, CDR1 is SGHKS, CDR2 YYEKEE (reference sequence). The J segment lost 6 bases and the V segment lost 3 bases, leaving 7 bases of the junction unmatched. There are 14 residues in the CDR3. Drawing the rest from reference TRBV5-5 and TRBJ2-7, the complete variable domain is DAGVTQSPTHLIKTRGQQVTLRCSPISGHKSVSWYQQVLGQGPQFIFQYYEKEERGRGNFPDRFSARQFPNYSSELNVNALLLGDSALYLCASSSWTGEGEQYFGPGTRLTVT.

This clone was counted between two and nine times. The chain has TRBV9 and TRBJ1-6; D may be TRBD1 (5 bases). Trimming took off 3 bases at V and 5 bases at J, with 18 bases between the two ends. The CDR3 consists of 17 residues. Germline V gives CDR1 SGDLS, CDR2 YYNGEE. Here the CDR3 reads CASSAPRGGRDNSPLHF. The CDR3 coding sequence is TGTGCCAGCAGCGCCCCTCGGGGGGGGAGGGATAATTCACCCCTCCACTTT.

The V and J genes are TRBV7-8 and TRBJ2-7; 9 positions agree with TRBD2. This CDR3 has 17 amino acids. CDR1 is SGHVS and CDR2 is FQNEAQ in the germline V gene. Trimming cost V 0 bases and J 2 bases; bases outside gene matches: 8. In nucleotides, the CDR3 is TGTGCCAGCAGCTTAGCGGGGGCTAGCGGGGTTACCTACGAGCAGTACTTC. As protein: CASSLAGASGVTYEQYF. Based on the CDR3 plus reference TRBV7-8 and TRBJ2-7, the full variable domain is GAGVSQSPRYKVAKRGQDVALRCDPISGHVSLFWYQQALGQGPEFLTYFQNEAQLDKSGLPSDRFFAERPEGSVSTLKIQRTQQEDSAVYLCASSLAGASGVTYEQYFGPGTRLTVT.

On this clone itself: The sample holds other DNA sequences that translate to the same CDR3. V is TRBV9 and J is TRBJ2-2; D is uncertain. From germline, CDR1 is SGDLS and CDR2 YYNGEE. The CDR3 loop spans 12 amino acids. Between the trimmed V and J ends, which lost 4 bases and 5 bases, there was a span of 6 bases. The CDR3 here is CASSPRTGELFF. The CDR3 DNA follows: TGTGCCAGCAGCCCTCGGACCGGGGAGCTGTTTTTT.

This clone has just one count. This sequence joins TRBV15 and TRBJ2-7, with TRBD2 as a possible D gene (5 bases). The germline CDR1 and CDR2 sequences are LNHNV and YYDKDF (reference sequence). There are 18 residues in the CDR3. The V and J ends lost 0 bases and 1 base respectively, with 19 bases between them. The CDR3 DNA is TGTGCCACCAGCAGAGATCGCTTTGGCGGGCTCGGATCCTACGAGCAGTACTTC. It translates to CATSRDRFGGLGSYEQYF.

The genes are TRBV18 and TRBJ1-3; 9 positions match TRBD1. V was pared by 3 bases and J by 3 bases, with 6 bases of the junction left unmatched. Per the germline V gene, CDR1 is KGHSH and CDR2 is LQKENI. This CDR3 is built from 16 residues. CDR3 nucleotides: TGTGCCAGCTCACCGTCACAGGGGGCTCGTGGAAACACCATATATTTT. It is translated as CASSPSQGARGNTIYF. Full variable domain (remainder filled in from reference TRBV18 and TRBJ1-3): NAGVMQNPRHLVRRRGQEARLRCSPMKGHSHVYWYRQLPEEGLKFMVYLQKENIIDESGMPKERFSAEFPKEGPSILRIQQVVRGDSAAYFCASSPSQGARGNTIYFGEGSWLTVV.

The chain is built from TRBV19 and TRBJ2-2; D perhaps matches TRBD1 (6 bases). Trimming cost V 5 bases and J 4 bases, with 11 bases left between them. This CDR3 has 14 residues. Germline CDR1 LNHDA, CDR2 SQIVND (reference sequence). CDR3: CASSGQTFTGELFF. Written as DNA, the CDR3 is TGTGCCAGTAGTGGACAGACGTTCACCGGGGAGCTGTTTTTT.

The table lists this clone with a few counts. In the same sample, other DNA sequences code for this CDR3. The chain has TRBV2 and TRBJ2-7, with 9 bases aligning to TRBD1. The CDR3 has 12 residues. V shed 8 bases, J shed 3 bases, and the junction held 2 bases outside the gene matches. Germline values: CDR1 SNHLY, CDR2 FYNNEI. In DNA form, the CDR3 reads TGTGCCAGCCGGGACAGGGTCTACGAGCAGTACTTC. Encoded protein: CASRDRVYEQYF.

The J gene is TRBJ1-6, the V gene TRBV6-6; D gene ambiguous. The CDR3 totals 15 residues. The germline V gene has CDR1 MNHNY and CDR2 SVGAGI (reference sequence). Trimming removed 2 bases at V and 3 bases at J, with 8 bases between. In DNA, the CDR3 is TGTGCCAGCAGTTACGTTGCAGACTATAATTCACCCCTCCACTTT. This sequence encodes CASSYVADYNSPLHF.

This rearrangement joins TRBV30 to TRBJ1-1, with D perhaps TRBD1 (5 bases). This CDR3 comprises 12 residues. With 2 bases removed from V and 6 bases from J, the gap between germline ends came to 10 bases. The germline V gene has CDR1 GTSNPN and CDR2 SVGIG (reference sequence). The CDR3: CAWSRQTPEAFF. The CDR3 nucleotides are TGTGCCTGGAGTAGACAGACCCCTGAAGCTTTCTTT.

The V gene is TRBV9, the J gene TRBJ2-1, with a weak D call TRBD2 (6 bases). CDR3 length: 14 amino acids. CDR1 and CDR2 from the germline V gene are SGDLS and YYNGEE. V gave up 0 bases and J gave up 10 bases, with 14 bases separating them. In DNA, the CDR3 is TGTGCCAGCAGCGTAGGGGCGGGGCTAGCGGAGCAGTTCTTC. Amino acid sequence: CASSVGAGLAEQFF.

This rearrangement joins TRBV5-4 to TRBJ2-7, with a possible D match to TRBD2 (5 bases). V lost 4 bases to trimming and J lost 2 bases, with 16 bases between them. This CDR3 is 15 amino acids long. Germline assignment: CDR1 SGHNT and CDR2 YYREEE (reference sequence). The CDR3 DNA reads TGTGCCAGCAGCCTGGGCGGGCCTGGCGCCTACGAGCAGTACTTC. It translates to CASSLGGPGAYEQYF. The full variable domain, rest sourced from reference TRBV5-4 and TRBJ2-7, is ETGVTQSPTHLIKTRGQQVTLRCSSQSGHNTVSWYQQALGQGPQFIFQYYREEENGRGNFPPRFSGLQFPNYSSELNVNALELDDSALYLCASSLGGPGAYEQYFGPGTRLTVT.

V and J are TRBV28 and TRBJ1-5; D unclear. The CDR3 is made up of 16 amino acids. Germline V gives CDR1 MDHEN, CDR2 SYDVKM. V dropped 2 bases and J dropped 2 bases, with 13 bases sitting between them. This CDR3 is CASSLSRGLGNQPQHF. CDR3 in DNA: TGTGCCAGCAGTTTAAGTCGAGGGTTGGGCAATCAGCCCCAGCATTTT.

In this sample, this clone turned up once. CDR3 sequence reads: CASSVFMNQPQHF. CDR3 in DNA: TGTGCCAGCAGTGTATTTATGAATCAGCCCCAGCATTTT. The chain recombines TRBV2 with TRBJ1-5; D unclear. Germline CDR1 SNHLY, CDR2 FYNNEI. The ends were cut back, 4 bases at V and 4 bases at J, with 8 bases in the middle. The CDR3 has 13 residues.

This sequence joins TRBV30 and TRBJ1-2; TRBD1 matches at 8 bases. The CDR3 is 14 residues long. CDR1 GTSNPN and CDR2 SVGIG come from the germline V gene (reference sequence). V shed 4 bases, J shed 3 bases, and the junction held 7 bases outside the gene matches. In nucleotides, the CDR3 is TGTGCCTGGACCTACGGACAGGGCGACTATGGCTACACCTTC. Amino acids: CAWTYGQGDYGYTF.

The chain employs TRBV5-1 and TRBJ2-7; the match to TRBD1 covers 9 bases. The CDR3 has 16 amino acids. The V segment lost 4 bases and the J segment 3 bases; nucleotides outside the gene matches: 11. Germline V gives CDR1 SGHRS, CDR2 YFSETQ. The CDR3 DNA reads TGCGCCAGCAGCCGGACAAAACAGGGGGCCCTCTACGAGCAGTACTTC. This translates into CASSRTKQGALYEQYF.

The genes are TRBV15 and TRBJ2-5; the match to TRBD2 covers 8 bases. CDR1 is LNHNV and CDR2 is YYDKDF in the germline V gene (reference sequence). With V trimmed by 10 bases and J by 5 bases, 15 bases remained unmatched. This CDR3 is built from 15 residues. CDR3 protein: CAIPLSSGDKETQYF. The CDR3 nucleotides are TGTGCCATCCCTCTGAGTAGCGGGGACAAGGAGACCCAGTACTTC.

This rearrangement joins TRBV11-2 to TRBJ2-1, with a tentative D call TRBD2 (5 bases). Between the trimmed V and J ends, which lost 1 base and 4 bases, there was a span of 11 bases. CDR1 SGHAT and CDR2 FQNNGV come from the germline V gene. This CDR3 has 15 amino acids. DNA of the CDR3: TGTGCCAGCAGCTTAGGGGGAGCAAGATACAATGAGCAGTTCTTC. Residues: CASSLGGARYNEQFF.